The T cell receptor beta chain described here comes from a study of shared clonotypes between healthy human individuals. Study-wide context: Each donor had three CD4 naive, three CD4 memory, two CD8 naive and one CD8 memory plate.

Generated by immunoSEQ multiplex PCR, the TCRdb table keeps only in-frame clones and is missing some. The data show some 2,100,000 clones, around 95% seen once. Regarding this clone: Its antigen is still unknown. Other DNA sequences of this sample code for an identical CDR3.

Study-wide findings and caveats: Despite large depth, sorted-subset datasets appeared incompletely sequenced. Clonotype sharing among the donors was expected to vary with sequencing depth. Among a handful of donors, about 5% of naive CD4 clonotypes were found in common.

The CDR3 is 14 amino acids. The V end was cut by 5 bases, the J end by 4 bases, with 15 bases between. CDR1 and CDR2 (germline): MNHEY, SVGAGI. The genes are TRBV6-5 and TRBJ2-7; D is ambiguous. The specimen was naive CD4+ T cells sorted from blood. Subset defined: CD45RA+ positively selected. The source is a man younger than 30 in good health. CDR3 nucleotide sequence: TGTGCCAGCAGTCCGTCGGGTAGTACGTACGAGCAGTACTTC. It encodes CASSPSGSTYEQYF.